One sample yielded the 15 T cell receptor beta chains listed below, sequenced in a study of type 1 regulatory T cells. TCRdb processed the reads anew with MiXCR; each CDR3 protein has one entry. The repertoire includes 75,000 to 100,000 distinct CDR3 sequences, around 30% of them detected once, and about 2.4% sits in the top ten. The sample was CD4+ T cells, either the whole sample or a sorted fraction (not recorded which). Source of these receptors: a human donor in good health.

J is TRBJ1-6 and V is TRBV6-5; 7 bases are shared with TRBD1. The junction had 6 bases not matched to a gene; V was cut back by 3 bases and J by 7 bases. Germline V gene data show CDR1 as MNHEY and CDR2 as SVGAGI. The CDR3 runs to 15 residues. The CDR3 bases are TGTGCCAGCAGTTATTTCGGGACAGTCAATTCACCCCTCCACTTT. Its protein product is CASSYFGTVNSPLHF.

The chain recombines TRBV5-1 with TRBJ2-7, with a tentative D call TRBD2 (5 bases). V was trimmed by 0 bases and J by 3 bases, leaving 7 bases between them. The CDR3 contains 13 residues. Germline CDR1 reads SGHRS; CDR2 reads YFSETQ. CDR3 amino acids: CASSLELVYEQYF. Here the CDR3 DNA reads TGCGCCAGCAGCTTGGAACTAGTCTACGAGCAGTACTTC.

V and J are TRBV29-1 and TRBJ1-1; D is unresolved. The CDR3 consists of 11 residues. Germline CDR1 is SQVTM and CDR2 is ANQGSEA. With 7 bases removed from V and 5 bases from J, the gap between germline ends came to 11 bases. This CDR3 reads CSGGFGTEAFF. The CDR3 region has the DNA TGCAGCGGCGGGTTTGGAACTGAAGCTTTCTTT.

This clonotype was observed a handful of times. V is TRBV7-8 and J is TRBJ2-2; 8 bases match TRBD1. The ends lost 6 bases at V and 1 base at J; junction bases unmatched: 7. Germline V gives CDR1 SGHVS, CDR2 FQNEAQ. This CDR3 has 16 amino acids. CDR3 residues: CASSPHRGWNTGELFF. The CDR3 DNA sequence: TGTGCCAGCAGTCCTCACAGGGGGTGGAACACCGGGGAGCTGTTTTTT.

This chain links TRBV7-3 with TRBJ2-7; 7 positions match TRBD2. This CDR3 spans 16 amino acids. V was pared by 5 bases and J by 3 bases, with 13 bases of the junction left unmatched. The V gene's germline CDR1 is SGHTA and CDR2 FQGTGA. The CDR3 loop is CASSRGRAGTYYEQYF. The CDR3 nucleotides are TGTGCCAGCAGCCGGGGGAGAGCGGGAACTTACTACGAGCAGTACTTC. The full variable domain, rest sourced from reference TRBV7-3 and TRBJ2-7, is GAGVSQTPSNKVTEKGKYVELRCDPISGHTALYWYRQSLGQGPEFLIYFQGTGAADDSGLPNDRFFAVRPEGSVSTLKIQRTERGDSAVYLCASSRGRAGTYYEQYFGPGTRLTVT.

This chain joins TRBV12-3 or TRBV12-4 and TRBJ2-2, with D tentatively TRBD2 (6 bases). With 0 bases removed from V and 1 base from J, the gap between germline ends came to 6 bases. The CDR3 contains 15 residues. The CDR3 loop reads CASSLAGLNTGELFF. CDR3 nucleotide sequence: TGTGCCAGCAGTTTAGCGGGACTGAACACCGGGGAGCTGTTTTTT.

The chain links TRBV2 to TRBJ2-7; a weak D match, TRBD1 (7 bases). Trimming cost V 7 bases and J 1 base, with 14 bases left between them. CDR3 length: 14 residues. Germline values: CDR1 SNHLY, CDR2 FYNNEI. CDR3 sequence (DNA): TGTGCCAGCACTTTACAGGGGACTTCCTACGAGCAGTACTTC. This codes for CASTLQGTSYEQYF.

There are a few counts of this clonotype. The chain has TRBV5-1 and TRBJ2-7; a possible D gene is TRBD2 (6 bases). The ends were cut back, 0 bases at V and 1 base at J, with 11 bases in the middle. CDR1 and CDR2 from the germline V gene are SGHRS and YFSETQ. This CDR3 has 15 residues. For the CDR3, the DNA is TGCGCCAGCAGCTTGGACGGGAGTAGGTCCTACGAGCAGTACTTC. Translation: CASSLDGSRSYEQYF.

This clonotype was detected a few times. The CDR3 nucleotides read TGTGCCAGCAGCTCCACGCCGCTCACACTGGCCCAAGAGACCCAGTACTTC. Translation: CASSSTPLTLAQETQYF. The rearrangement uses TRBV7-2 and TRBJ2-5; D not resolved. Germline V CDR1 and CDR2: SGHTA, FQGNSA. The ends were cut back, 4 bases at V and 1 base at J, with 19 bases in the middle. The CDR3 runs to 17 residues.

The chain recombines TRBV20-1 with TRBJ2-7; the match to TRBD2 covers 8 bases. CDR3 length: 15 amino acids. Looked up from germline, CDR1 is DFQATT and CDR2 is SNEGSKA (reference sequence). The V segment lost 5 bases and the J segment 12 bases; nucleotides outside the gene matches: 21. The CDR3 loop is CSAATPSPGTSFRYF. The CDR3 bases are TGCAGTGCTGCAACCCCCAGCCCCGGGACTAGTTTTAGGTACTTC.

The rearrangement links TRBV10-2 to TRBJ1-2; no definite D call. Trimming left V 6 bases short and J 4 bases short, with 9 bases between. CDR1 WSHSY and CDR2 SAAADI come from the germline V gene. The CDR3 consists of 12 residues. CDR3 loop: CASRDGAYGYTF. The CDR3, as DNA: TGCGCCAGCAGGGACGGAGCCTATGGCTACACCTTC.

V usage is TRBV27 and J usage is TRBJ2-5; tentatively, D is TRBD1 (5 bases). CDR1 and CDR2 (germline): MNHEY, SMNVEV (reference sequence). V lost 6 bases and J lost 3, with 14 bases in between. This CDR3 has 14 amino acids. The CDR3 DNA is TGTGCCAGCAGCCGGACATTCAAGGAAGAGACCCAGTACTTC. It specifies CASSRTFKEETQYF.

This clonotype occurred a few times. The rearrangement links TRBV15 to TRBJ2-7; D is perhaps TRBD1 or TRBD2 (5 bases each). There are 16 residues in the CDR3. CDR1 is LNHNV and CDR2 is YYDKDF in the germline V gene (reference sequence). The ends were cut back, 4 bases at V and 2 bases at J, with 18 bases in the middle. CDR3 loop: CATSTRLGRLAYEQYF. CDR3 in DNA: TGTGCCACCAGCACCCGCCTGGGACGCCTAGCCTACGAGCAGTACTTC.

This clonotype has more than one count but fewer than ten. The chain links TRBV5-1 to TRBJ1-1, with 7 bases lining up with TRBD1. Germline-derived CDR1 and CDR2 are SGHRS and YFSETQ. CDR3 size: 15 residues. The ends lost 4 bases at V and 1 base at J; junction bases unmatched: 7. DNA for the CDR3: TGCGCCAGCAGCGCCGCCGGGACAGCGAACACTGAAGCTTTCTTT. This translates into CASSAAGTANTEAFF.

This clonotype has just a few counts. The chain uses TRBV5-5 and TRBJ2-1; D perhaps matches TRBD2 (5 bases). Per the germline V gene, CDR1 is SGHKS and CDR2 is YYEKEE (reference sequence). Trimming took 0 bases from V and 12 from J, leaving 10 bases between them. The CDR3 has 12 residues. This chain's CDR3 is CASSLDNEGQFF. CDR3 sequence (DNA): TGTGCCAGCAGCTTGGATAATGAGGGGCAGTTCTTC.